The 15 T cell receptor beta chains below come from one sample, sequenced in a study of blood T cell repertoires in COVID-19. This table comes from immunoSEQ multiplex PCR, and its TCRdb copy is limited to in-frame clones, with some not included. The sample shows fewer than 120,000 clones, about 88% of them seen only once. The sequenced sample consisted of peripheral blood. The source is a woman aged 45-65 years with acute or convalescent COVID-19.

This clone was picked up a small number of times. V is TRBV24-1 and J is TRBJ1-2; D is ambiguous. The CDR3 contains 13 residues. Germline V gene data show CDR1 as KGHDR and CDR2 as SFDVKD. Trimming cost V 9 bases and J 6 bases, with 16 bases left between them. The CDR3, as DNA: TGTGCCACCTCATCGGAACGGAGAGATGGCTACACCTTC. Residues: CATSSERRDGYTF.

Here the CDR3 DNA reads TGCGCCAGCAGCCAGGACAGGGTGCGGGAGGGAGGGGCCACAGATACGCAGTATTTT. Amino acid sequence: CASSQDRVREGGATDTQYF. V and J are TRBV4-1 and TRBJ2-3; a weak D match, TRBD2 (9 bases). The germline V gene has CDR1 MGHRA and CDR2 YSYEKL. V gave up 3 bases and J gave up 2 bases, with 24 bases separating them. The CDR3 covers 19 residues.

About this clone: Germline and junction disagree at one end, which may indicate a read error. The chain has TRBV6-6 and TRBJ2-7, with 7 bases that match TRBD1. The germline V gene has CDR1 MNHNY and CDR2 SVGAGI (reference sequence). This CDR3 has 15 amino acids. The CDR3 DNA is TGTGCCAGCAGTTCCCTGACAGGGTACTCCGACGAGCAGTACTTC. It encodes CASSSLTGYSDEQYF.

V usage is TRBV7-6 and J usage is TRBJ2-7, with 9 bases lining up with TRBD1. The germline gives CDR1 SGHVS, CDR2 FNYEAQ. This CDR3 spans 15 amino acids. V shed 5 bases and J 0 bases; nucleotides not matched to a gene: 5. CDR3 coding DNA: TGTGCCAGCAGCCGGACAGGGGCGGGCTCCTACGAGCAGTACTTC. Residues: CASSRTGAGSYEQYF.

The CDR3 coding sequence is TGTGCCAGCATACCAGGGGGCGCTAGAAACACCATATATTTT. Translated, it gives CASIPGGARNTIYF. This sequence joins TRBV28 and TRBJ1-3, with 8 bases matching TRBD1. This CDR3 has 14 residues. Per the germline V gene, CDR1 is MDHEN and CDR2 is SYDVKM. J was trimmed by 5 bases and V by 7 bases; bases with no gene match: 7.

V and J are TRBV6-5 and TRBJ1-2; D may be TRBD1 (6 bases). CDR3 length: 13 residues. Germline CDR1 reads MNHEY; CDR2 reads SVGAGI. The V end was cut by 7 bases, the J end by 4 bases, with 13 bases between. The CDR3 region has the DNA TGTGCCAGCATCCAGACAGGAGCCTATGGCTACACCTTC. Translation: CASIQTGAYGYTF.

The genes are TRBV5-1 and TRBJ1-4; TRBD1 matches at 9 bases. This CDR3 spans 14 amino acids. Germline loops: CDR1 SGHRS, CDR2 YFSETQ. J was trimmed by 5 bases and V by 4 bases; bases with no gene match: 3. The CDR3, as DNA: TGCGCCAGCAGCCCGACAGGGGGGAATGAAAAACTGTTTTTT. Translating gives CASSPTGGNEKLFF.

The chain recombines TRBV2 with TRBJ2-2; D gene unclear. From germline, CDR1 is SNHLY and CDR2 FYNNEI. The CDR3 is made up of 14 amino acids. Between the trimmed V and J ends, which lost 7 bases and 3 bases, there was a span of 12 bases. The CDR3 is CASNLIPDTGELFF. CDR3 DNA: TGTGCCAGCAATTTGATTCCGGACACCGGGGAGCTGTTTTTT.

The rearrangement uses TRBV11-3 and TRBJ2-1; 7 nucleotides align to TRBD2. Trimming at V came to 3 bases and at J to 6 bases, leaving 8 bases not matched to a gene. From germline, CDR1 is SGHNT and CDR2 YENEEA. This CDR3 has 15 amino acids. The CDR3 loop is CASSLLPTSPNEQFF. In DNA form, the CDR3 reads TGTGCCAGCAGCTTGCTCCCGACTAGCCCCAATGAGCAGTTCTTC. Together with reference TRBV11-3 and TRBJ2-1, the CDR3 gives the full variable domain: EAGVVQSPRYKIIEKKQPVAFWCNPISGHNTLYWYLQNLGQGPELLIRYENEEAVDDSQLPKDRFSAERLKGVDSTLKIQPAELGDSAVYLCASSLLPTSPNEQFFGPGTRLTVL.

The chain has TRBV24-1 and TRBJ2-1, with 10 bases that match TRBD2. Germline V gives CDR1 KGHDR, CDR2 SFDVKD. V trimming: 3 bases; J trimming: 5 bases; junction bases outside the gene matches: 6. CDR3 length equals 16 residues. The CDR3 nucleotides read TGTGCCACCAGTGATAGGGGGACTAGCGTCGACAATGAGCAGTTCTTC. Encoded protein: CATSDRGTSVDNEQFF.

The V gene is TRBV7-6, the J gene TRBJ2-7; 9 bases map to TRBD2. This CDR3 region has 16 residues. The V gene end was trimmed by 1 base and the J gene end by 3 bases; junction bases not matched to a gene: 7. CDR1 is SGHVS and CDR2 is FNYEAQ in the germline V gene. For the CDR3, the DNA is TGTGCCAGCAGCTTAGTGGCTAGCGGGGACGGCTACGAGCAGTACTTC. Translating gives CASSLVASGDGYEQYF.

V gene TRBV9 combines with J gene TRBJ2-1, with TRBD2 matching 7 bases. Looked up from germline, CDR1 is SGDLS and CDR2 is YYNGEE. The CDR3 is 15 residues long. Trimming cost V 1 base and J 2 bases; bases outside gene matches: 3. CDR3 bases: TGTGCCAGCAGCGTACGACTAGCAACCTACAATGAGCAGTTCTTC. Its protein is CASSVRLATYNEQFF. The variable domain in full, completed from reference TRBV9 and TRBJ2-1, reads DSGVTQTPKHLITATGQRVTLRCSPRSGDLSVYWYQQSLDQGLQFLIQYYNGEERAKGNILERFSAQQFPDLHSELNLSSLELGDSALYFCASSVRLATYNEQFFGPGTRLTVL.

J is TRBJ2-1 and V is TRBV24-1; a possible D gene is TRBD1 (6 bases). Germline-derived CDR1 and CDR2 are KGHDR and SFDVKD. This CDR3 comprises 15 residues. Trimming removed 3 bases at V and 4 bases at J, with 12 bases between. In DNA, the CDR3 is TGTGCCACCAGTGATGCGTACAGGGATTACAATGAGCAGTTCTTC. Translation gives CATSDAYRDYNEQFF.

A single count supports this clone. CDR3 in DNA: TGTGCCAGCAGCTCACCATCTAGCGGGTCCGCCAAAAACATTCAGTACTTC. Its translation: CASSSPSSGSAKNIQYF. The chain recombines TRBV28 with TRBJ2-4; 8 bases align to TRBD2. Trimming cost V 6 bases and J 1 base; bases outside gene matches: 11. Germline CDR1 reads MDHEN; CDR2 reads SYDVKM. The length of the CDR3 is 17 residues.

V is TRBV6-1 and J is TRBJ1-2; TRBD1 matches at 9 bases. The CDR3 has 14 residues. V dropped 4 bases and J dropped 7; count of bases not matched to a gene: 7. Germline V lookup: CDR1 MNHNS, CDR2 SASEGT. Here the CDR3 reads CASSGAYRGPGYTF. In nucleotides, the CDR3 is TGTGCCAGCAGTGGAGCCTACAGGGGGCCTGGCTACACCTTC.